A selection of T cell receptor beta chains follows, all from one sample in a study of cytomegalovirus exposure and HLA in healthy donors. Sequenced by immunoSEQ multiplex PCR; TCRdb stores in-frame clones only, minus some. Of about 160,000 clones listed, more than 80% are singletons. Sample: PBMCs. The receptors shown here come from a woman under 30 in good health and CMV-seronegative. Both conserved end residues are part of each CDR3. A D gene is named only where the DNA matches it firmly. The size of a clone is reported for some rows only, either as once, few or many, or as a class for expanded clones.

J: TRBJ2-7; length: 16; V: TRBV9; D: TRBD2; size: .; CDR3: CASSVEASGSSYEQYF; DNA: TGTGCCAGCAGCGTAGAGGCTAGCGGGAGCTCCTACGAGCAGTACTTC
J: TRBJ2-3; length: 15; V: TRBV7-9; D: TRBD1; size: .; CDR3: CASSRQGGLSDTQYF; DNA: TGTGCCAGCAGCCGACAGGGTGGGTTGTCAGATACGCAGTATTTT
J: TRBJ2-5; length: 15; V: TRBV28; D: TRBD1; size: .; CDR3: CASSWGTGVEETQYF; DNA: TGTGCCAGCAGTTGGGGGACAGGGGTTGAGGAGACCCAGTACTTC
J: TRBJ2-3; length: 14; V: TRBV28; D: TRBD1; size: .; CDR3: CASRPWTGTDTQYF; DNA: TGTGCCAGCAGACCTTGGACAGGGACAGATACGCAGTATTTT
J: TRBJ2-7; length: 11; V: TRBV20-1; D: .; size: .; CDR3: CSAINSYEQYF; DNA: TGCAGTGCTATCAACTCTTACGAGCAGTACTTC
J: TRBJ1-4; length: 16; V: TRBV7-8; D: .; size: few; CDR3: CASSLVGAGANEKLFF; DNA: TGTGCCAGCAGCTTAGTTGGGGCAGGAGCTAATGAAAAACTGTTTTTT
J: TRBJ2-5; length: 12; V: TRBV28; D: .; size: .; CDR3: CASGGQAREQYF; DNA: TGTGCCAGCGGAGGCCAGGCAAGGGAGCAGTACTTC
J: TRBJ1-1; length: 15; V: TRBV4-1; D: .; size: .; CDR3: CASSPVTGRGTEAFF; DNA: TGCGCCAGCAGCCCCGTAACAGGGAGGGGCACTGAAGCTTTCTTT
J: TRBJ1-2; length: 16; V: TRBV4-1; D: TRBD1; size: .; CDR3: CASSPRGQGSNYGYTF; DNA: TGCGCCAGCAGCCCCCGGGGACAGGGATCTAACTATGGCTACACCTTC
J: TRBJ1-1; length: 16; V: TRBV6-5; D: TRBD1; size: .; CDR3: CASSYQGRGRRTEAFF; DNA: TGTGCCAGCAGTTACCAAGGCAGGGGGAGGAGGACTGAAGCTTTCTTT
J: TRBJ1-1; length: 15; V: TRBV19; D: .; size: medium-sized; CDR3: CASTLRVEGNTEAFF; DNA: TGTGCCAGTACCCTCCGGGTGGAGGGGAACACTGAAGCTTTCTTT
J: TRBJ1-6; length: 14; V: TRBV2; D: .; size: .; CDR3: CASSEGSEYSPLHF; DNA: TGTGCCAGCAGTGAGGGCTCGGAATATTCACCCCTCCACTTT
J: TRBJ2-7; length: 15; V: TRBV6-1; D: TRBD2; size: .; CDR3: CASSDKTGGSYEQYF; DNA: TGTGCCAGCAGTGACAAAACCGGGGGGAGCTACGAGCAGTACTTC
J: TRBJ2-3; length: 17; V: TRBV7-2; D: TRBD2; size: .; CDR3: CASSLFVLAGGADTQYF; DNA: TGTGCCAGCAGCTTATTCGTCCTAGCGGGGGGGGCAGATACGCAGTATTTT
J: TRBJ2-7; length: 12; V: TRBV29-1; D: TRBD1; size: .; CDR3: CSASRDSNEQYF; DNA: TGCAGCGCTTCACGGGACAGCAACGAGCAGTACTTC